The 32 T cell receptor beta chains in this list originate from one sample, sequenced in a study of blood T cell repertoires in COVID-19. The data were produced by immunoSEQ multiplex PCR, yet TCRdb's version contains in-frame clones alone and is incomplete. The table lists 90,000 to 100,000 clones, roughly 89% of them singletons. Material for sequencing was peripheral blood. The receptors shown here come from a human donor in a cohort sampled during active COVID-19.

The gene calls are TRBV7-6 and TRBJ1-4, with TRBD1 as a possible D gene (6 bases). Germline CDR1 reads SGHVS; CDR2 reads FNYEAQ. This CDR3 region has 15 residues. V lost 5 bases, J lost 7 bases, and 17 bases lay in between. CDR3 sequence (DNA): TGTGCCAGCAGCCGGATAATGGTCAGGGGTGAAAAACTGTTTTTT. As protein: CASSRIMVRGEKLFF.

The gene calls are TRBV28 and TRBJ1-5, with a possible D match to TRBD1 (6 bases). The CDR3 loop spans 15 amino acids. Trimming took off 7 bases at V and 4 bases at J, with 17 bases between the two ends. Per germline, CDR1 MDHEN and CDR2 SYDVKM. CDR3 amino acids: CASNPDRLGNQPQHF. DNA of the CDR3: TGTGCCAGCAATCCCGACAGGTTGGGAAATCAGCCCCAGCATTTT.

V gene TRBV7-2 combines with J gene TRBJ1-4; D uncertain. Germline CDR1 reads SGHTA; CDR2 reads FQGNSA. The CDR3 loop spans 15 amino acids. Deletions cut 7 bases from V and 0 bases from J, with 12 bases between. CDR3: CASKLSDATNEKLFF. DNA for the CDR3: TGTGCCAGCAAACTTAGTGATGCAACTAATGAAAAACTGTTTTTT.

The V and J genes are TRBV9 and TRBJ2-3, with D perhaps TRBD2 (5 bases). CDR3 size: 15 residues. Germline V CDR1 and CDR2: SGDLS, YYNGEE. The germline V and J ends were trimmed by 5 bases and 4 bases, with 17 bases remaining between them. The CDR3 protein is CASSTHLGVADTQYF. DNA for the CDR3: TGTGCCAGCAGTACCCATCTCGGGGTCGCAGATACGCAGTATTTT.

J is TRBJ1-5 and V is TRBV5-6; D gene uncertain. The V end lost 5 bases, the J end lost 1 base, and 10 bases lay between the germline ends. The CDR3 spans 14 residues. The germline V gene has CDR1 SGHDT and CDR2 YYEEEE. CDR3 protein: CASSHQASNQPQHF. CDR3 nucleotides: TGTGCCAGCAGTCATCAAGCGAGCAATCAGCCCCAGCATTTT.

The chain uses TRBV30 and TRBJ2-1; the D gene is possibly TRBD1 (6 bases). V lost 1 base and J 4 bases, leaving 8 bases between the germline ends. This CDR3 contains 13 residues. Germline-derived CDR1 and CDR2 are GTSNPN and SVGIG (reference sequence). CDR3 in amino acids: CAWSAQGYNEQFF. DNA of the CDR3: TGTGCCTGGAGTGCACAGGGATACAATGAGCAGTTCTTC.

A single count supports this clone. The chain combines TRBV18 with TRBJ1-4; 7 bases match TRBD1. CDR1 is KGHSH, CDR2 LQKENI, per germline. This CDR3 has 17 amino acids. V lost 5 bases and J lost 5; bases outside the gene matches: 14. This CDR3 reads CASSSTLSGTANEKLFF. CDR3 DNA sequence: TGTGCCAGCTCATCAACTCTATCCGGGACAGCGAATGAAAAACTGTTTTTT.

The sample holds a few counts of this clone. CDR3 protein: CASSFPTGNTIYF. Here the CDR3 DNA reads TGTGCCAGCAGTTTCCCGACAGGAAACACCATATATTTT. The rearrangement joins TRBV28 to TRBJ1-3; the D is unclear. Trimming shortened V by 3 bases and J by 4 bases, and 7 bases separated the two germline ends. Germline values: CDR1 MDHEN, CDR2 SYDVKM. The CDR3 is 13 amino acids.

V gene TRBV19 combines with J gene TRBJ2-1; maybe TRBD2 (5 bases). V was shortened by 7 bases and J by 2 bases, with 12 bases between the two germline ends. The CDR3 has 14 amino acids. CDR1 and CDR2 from the germline V gene are LNHDA and SQIVND (reference sequence). In DNA form, the CDR3 reads TGTGCCAGTACCCCAACCGGGGCCTACAATGAGCAGTTCTTC. Protein sequence: CASTPTGAYNEQFF.

The gene calls are TRBV5-4 and TRBJ2-3; 10 positions agree with TRBD2. The length of the CDR3 is 17 residues. CDR1 and CDR2 (germline): SGHNT, YYREEE (reference sequence). V shed 0 bases, J shed 6 bases, and the junction held 10 bases outside the gene matches. The CDR3 protein is CASSLGLAGVSLDTQYF. The CDR3 nucleotides read TGTGCCAGCAGCTTGGGGCTAGCGGGAGTATCCCTCGATACGCAGTATTTT.

This chain connects TRBV30 to TRBJ1-1; D gene unclear. The V end was cut by 4 bases, the J end by 5 bases, with 14 bases between. The CDR3 spans 13 residues. Germline CDR1 reads GTSNPN; CDR2 reads SVGIG (reference sequence). The CDR3 spells CAWTRPLETEAFF. CDR3 coding DNA: TGTGCCTGGACTAGGCCCCTTGAGACTGAAGCTTTCTTT.

The rearrangement uses TRBV27 and TRBJ2-5; D might be TRBD2 (5 bases). This CDR3 is 13 amino acids long. Germline CDR1 reads MNHEY; CDR2 reads SMNVEV (reference sequence). V lost 2 bases, J lost 2 bases, and 6 bases lay in between. CDR3 coding DNA: TGTGCCAGCAGTTTACGGGGACAAGAGACCCAGTACTTC. It translates to CASSLRGQETQYF.

This chain uses TRBV28 with TRBJ1-2, with a weak D call TRBD1 (5 bases). In germline, CDR1 is MDHEN, CDR2 SYDVKM. The ends were cut back, 6 bases at V and 3 bases at J, with 11 bases in the middle. The CDR3 is made up of 13 amino acids. The CDR3 loop is CASRTQGDYGYTF. The CDR3 nucleotides are TGTGCCAGCAGGACCCAAGGGGACTATGGCTACACCTTC.

The genes are TRBV19 and TRBJ2-2; D remains unclear. V was clipped by 4 bases and J by 6 bases, with 9 bases between them. Germline CDR1 LNHDA, CDR2 SQIVND (reference sequence). The CDR3 extends over 13 amino acids. The CDR3 loop is CASSSRVPGELFF. The CDR3 bases are TGTGCCAGTAGTAGCCGGGTGCCCGGGGAGCTGTTTTTT.

J is TRBJ2-2 and V is TRBV6-2 or TRBV6-3, with 9 positions matching TRBD2. This CDR3 has 20 residues. Germline V gene data show CDR1 as MNHEY and CDR2 as SVGEGT. Trimming took 2 bases from V and 0 from J; bases not matched to a gene: 13. The CDR3 coding sequence is TGTGCCAGCAGTTACGACCGCCCACTAGCGGGCCCCGCGAACACCGGGGAGCTGTTTTTT. This sequence encodes CASSYDRPLAGPANTGELFF.

The rearrangement joins TRBV19 to TRBJ2-7, with 10 bases that match TRBD2. The ends lost 5 bases at V and 1 base at J; junction bases unmatched: 11. Germline CDR1 is LNHDA and CDR2 is SQIVND (reference sequence). The CDR3 extends over 17 amino acids. The CDR3 sequence is CASSEGSSGSPSYEQYF. CDR3 nucleotides: TGTGCCAGTAGTGAAGGGTCTAGCGGGAGTCCTTCCTACGAGCAGTACTTC.

V is TRBV29-1 and J is TRBJ2-7; 13 bases align to TRBD2. The CDR3 consists of 13 residues. Trimming took 6 bases from V and 6 from J; bases not matched to a gene: 5. CDR1 SQVTM and CDR2 ANQGSEA come from the germline V gene. This CDR3 is CSVTGTSGIEQYF. CDR3 bases: TGCAGCGTAACCGGGACTAGCGGGATCGAGCAGTACTTC.

The chain joins TRBV7-6 to TRBJ1-6; 8 bases match TRBD1. J was trimmed by 8 bases and V by 4 bases; bases with no gene match: 4. The V gene's germline CDR1 is SGHVS and CDR2 FNYEAQ. This CDR3 has 14 amino acids. CDR3 protein: CASSSTGVYSPLHF. CDR3 nucleotides: TGTGCCAGCAGCTCGACAGGGGTTTATTCACCCCTCCACTTT.

The V call is TRBV5-1, the J call TRBJ2-7, with 11 positions matching TRBD2. CDR3 length: 16 residues. V was pared by 4 bases and J by 0 bases, with 6 bases of the junction left unmatched. Germline V gene lookup returns CDR1 SGHRS and CDR2 YFSETQ. In DNA form, the CDR3 reads TGCGCCAGCAGCGATGCTAGCGGGAGGCGCTCCTACGAGCAGTACTTC. As protein: CASSDASGRRSYEQYF.

The chain has TRBV10-1 and TRBJ2-3, with 9 bases lining up with TRBD2. V was clipped by 1 base and J by 4 bases; unmatched bases: 6. This CDR3 has 16 residues. Germline V gene sequence: CDR1 WNHNN, CDR2 SYGVQD (reference sequence). The CDR3 DNA sequence: TGCGCCAGCAGTGAGTTTAGCGGGAGTTACCCAGATACGCAGTATTTT. It encodes CASSEFSGSYPDTQYF.

V gene TRBV28 combines with J gene TRBJ1-2; possibly TRBD1 for D (5 bases). Germline CDR1 and CDR2: MDHEN and SYDVKM. V was pared by 2 bases and J by 7 bases, with 17 bases between. This CDR3 is built from 15 residues. In DNA form, the CDR3 reads TGTGCCAGCAGTTTAGGTGTGGGGGGGATCCTTGGCTACACCTTC. Its translation is CASSLGVGGILGYTF.

The rearrangement uses TRBV27 and TRBJ2-7, with unresolved D. Trimming left V 2 bases short and J 5 bases short, with 10 bases between. There are 13 residues in the CDR3. The germline V gene has CDR1 MNHEY and CDR2 SMNVEV (reference sequence). The CDR3 sequence is CASSLNRLNEQYF. The CDR3 nucleotides are TGTGCCAGCAGTTTAAATCGGTTGAACGAGCAGTACTTC.

This chain links TRBV4-2 with TRBJ2-2, with 7 bases lining up with TRBD2. Per the germline V gene, CDR1 is LGHNA and CDR2 is YNFKEQ. Trimming cost V 0 bases and J 5 bases; bases outside gene matches: 9. CDR3 size: 17 residues. This chain's CDR3 is CASSQEKGTIRTGELFF. The DNA of the CDR3 is TGTGCCAGCAGCCAAGAGAAAGGGACTATTAGGACCGGGGAGCTGTTTTTT.

CDR3 nucleotide sequence: TGTGCCAGCAGCCCGGTGACAGGGTACAATCAGCCCCAGCATTTT. This gives the protein CASSPVTGYNQPQHF. The chain uses TRBV27 and TRBJ1-5; TRBD1 matches 7 bases. CDR3 length: 15 residues. Trimming removed 6 bases from V and 3 bases from J; junction bases left unmatched: 8. Germline CDR1 is MNHEY and CDR2 is SMNVEV (reference sequence).

The chain links TRBV7-9 to TRBJ2-5, with 8 bases aligning to TRBD2. The CDR3 covers 13 residues. Per the germline V gene, CDR1 is SEHNR and CDR2 is FQNEAQ (reference sequence). Losses at the gene ends were 6 bases for V and 2 bases for J; bases not matched to a gene: 2. The CDR3, as DNA: TGTGCCAGCAGTCGACTAGCGCAAGAGACCCAGTACTTC. It yields the protein CASSRLAQETQYF. The variable domain in full, completed from reference TRBV7-9 and TRBJ2-5, reads DTGVSQNPRHKITKRGQNVTFRCDPISEHNRLYWYRQTLGQGPEFLTYFQNEAQLEKSRLLSDRFSAERPKGSFSTLEIQRTEQGDSAMYLCASSRLAQETQYFGPGTRLLVL.

The CDR3 loop is CASSIPASGGLGTQYF. The CDR3 DNA is TGTGCCAGCAGCATCCCGGCTAGCGGGGGGCTTGGTACGCAGTATTTT. The chain recombines TRBV6-6 with TRBJ2-3; 11 bases agree with TRBD2. V lost 6 bases and J lost 8; bases outside the gene matches: 13. Germline V gives CDR1 MNHNY, CDR2 SVGAGI (reference sequence). The CDR3 is 16 amino acids.

The chain uses TRBV5-4 and TRBJ1-1; D may be TRBD1 (5 bases). The V end lost 0 bases, the J end lost 1 base, and 7 bases lay between the germline ends. Germline CDR1 and CDR2: SGHNT and YYREEE (reference sequence). The CDR3 is 14 amino acids. DNA of the CDR3: TGTGCCAGCAGCTTGGACAGGAGGAACACTGAAGCTTTCTTT. Translating it yields CASSLDRRNTEAFF.

This clone was detected only once. The chain combines TRBV15 with TRBJ1-3, with D unresolved. Germline CDR1 LNHNV, CDR2 YYDKDF (reference sequence). V lost 1 base, J lost 5 bases, and 15 bases lay in between. The CDR3 is 16 amino acids. The CDR3 here is CATSRGPVRGRNTIYF. The CDR3 nucleotides read TGTGCCACCAGCAGAGGCCCCGTCCGAGGCCGAAACACCATATATTTT.

The chain carries TRBV4-1 and TRBJ1-2; no reliable D call. Germline assignment: CDR1 MGHRA and CDR2 YSYEKL. The V end lost 6 bases, the J end lost 7 bases, and 12 bases lay between the germline ends. This CDR3 has 12 residues. As DNA, the CDR3 is TGCGCCAGCAGTGAAGTCCCGGGTGGCTACACCTTC. Protein: CASSEVPGGYTF.

The chain carries TRBV19 and TRBJ2-7; tentatively, D is TRBD2 (6 bases). The CDR3 consists of 15 residues. V was clipped by 3 bases and J by 4 bases, with 16 bases between them. Germline CDR1 LNHDA, CDR2 SQIVND (reference sequence). In DNA, the CDR3 is TGTGCCAGTAGTATCGTCGGGAGAGGGCCTTACGAGCAGTACTTC. This sequence encodes CASSIVGRGPYEQYF.

The chain carries TRBV6-5 and TRBJ2-5; a weak D match, TRBD1 (6 bases). The V gene's germline CDR1 is MNHEY and CDR2 SVGAGI. The CDR3 is 15 residues long. V lost 0 bases to trimming and J lost 4 bases, with 12 bases between them. The CDR3 reads CASSYSGTRGETQYF. The CDR3 region has the DNA TGTGCCAGCAGTTACTCGGGGACAAGGGGAGAGACCCAGTACTTC.

The chain employs TRBV5-1 and TRBJ2-1; 11 bases map to TRBD2. Germline-derived CDR1 and CDR2 are SGHRS and YFSETQ. The length of the CDR3 is 16 residues. V gave up 5 bases and J gave up 0 bases; unmatched junction bases: 4. The CDR3 DNA reads TGCGCCAGCAGGCCGACTAGCGGGACCTCCTACAATGAGCAGTTCTTC. It specifies CASRPTSGTSYNEQFF.